This TCR beta chain appears in the sequencing data of a study of blood T cell repertoires in COVID-19. As for the study in general: Some COVID-19 samples were acute and others convalescent; all came from the United States, Italy and Spain.

Germline V lookup: CDR1 KGHDR, CDR2 SFDVKD. Between the trimmed V and J ends, which lost 4 bases and 8 bases, there was a span of 7 bases. This CDR3 contains 11 residues. Repertoires were generated with immunoSEQ multiplex PCR, while TCRdb's copy carries only in-frame clones and drops some. The top ten clones hold roughly 12% of a sample with approximately 260,000 clones, 80% to 85% of them seen once. Sequencing used peripheral blood. J is TRBJ1-2 and V is TRBV24-1; no firm D call. The source of this sequence is a woman in her fifties or sixties with active or convalescent COVID-19. The CDR3 reads CATSDGWGYTF. In DNA form, the CDR3 reads TGTGCCACCAGTGACGGTTGGGGCTACACCTTC.